The 4 T cell receptor beta chains reported below all come from one sample, sequenced in a study of T cell responses to AZD1222 COVID-19 vaccine. Generated by immunoSEQ multiplex PCR, the TCRdb table keeps only in-frame clones and is missing some. The sample gives roughly 150,000 clones, 80% to 90% of which show up once; less than 9.5% is in the top ten. The specimen was peripheral blood, collected on day 0 of AZD1222 vaccination. The receptor source for this set is an adult in good health.

A single count supports this clone. This sequence joins TRBV7-2 and TRBJ2-6; 7 nucleotides align to TRBD1. Germline V lookup: CDR1 SGHTA, CDR2 FQGNSA. The CDR3 sequence is 17 residues long. J gave up 4 bases and V 5 bases, and 11 bases lay outside the gene matches. The CDR3 nucleotides are TGTGCCAGCAGCCCACATGCGACAGGGTCCGGGGCCAACGTCCTGACTTTC. This gives the protein CASSPHATGSGANVLTF.

This clone was found a few times. The chain employs TRBV7-2 and TRBJ1-5, with 9 bases aligning to TRBD1. CDR3 length: 14 amino acids. Trimming cost V 5 bases and J 6 bases; bases outside gene matches: 5. Germline CDR1 reads SGHTA; CDR2 reads FQGNSA. Here the CDR3 reads CASSMGQGFQPQHF. For the CDR3, the DNA is TGTGCCAGCAGCATGGGACAGGGCTTTCAGCCCCAGCATTTT.

The J gene is TRBJ1-6, the V gene TRBV28; D may be TRBD1 (6 bases). The CDR3 totals 12 residues. V lost 5 bases and J lost 10, with 9 bases in between. Germline V gives CDR1 MDHEN, CDR2 SYDVKM. CDR3 protein: CASSITGSPLHF. For the CDR3, the DNA is TGTGCCAGCAGTATTACAGGGTCACCCCTCCACTTT. Filled out from reference TRBV28 and TRBJ1-6, the complete variable domain reads DVKVTQSSRYLVKRTGEKVFLECVQDMDHENMFWYRQDPGLGLRLIYFSYDVKMKEKGDIPEGYSVSREKKERFSLILESASTNQTSMYLCASSITGSPLHFGNGTRLTVT.

The chain couples TRBV5-1 to TRBJ1-3, with unresolved D. Germline V gene sequence: CDR1 SGHRS, CDR2 YFSETQ. The germline V and J ends were trimmed by 4 bases and 4 bases, with 15 bases remaining between them. The CDR3 runs 15 residues. For the CDR3, the DNA is TGCGCCAGCAGCCAGGAGGGATACGGGGGAAACACCATATATTTT. Translating gives CASSQEGYGGNTIYF.